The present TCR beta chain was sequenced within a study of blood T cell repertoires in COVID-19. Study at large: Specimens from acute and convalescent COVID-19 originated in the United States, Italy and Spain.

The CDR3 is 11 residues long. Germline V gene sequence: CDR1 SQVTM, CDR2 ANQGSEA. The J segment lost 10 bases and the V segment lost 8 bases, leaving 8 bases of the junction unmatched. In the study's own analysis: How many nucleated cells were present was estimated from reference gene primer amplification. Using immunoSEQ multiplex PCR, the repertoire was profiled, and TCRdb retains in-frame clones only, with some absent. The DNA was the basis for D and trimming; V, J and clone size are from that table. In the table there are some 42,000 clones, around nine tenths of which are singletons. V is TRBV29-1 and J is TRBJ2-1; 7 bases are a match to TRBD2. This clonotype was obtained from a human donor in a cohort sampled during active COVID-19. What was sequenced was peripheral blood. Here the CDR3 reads CSLSREGEQFF. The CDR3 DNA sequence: TGCAGCCTCTCCAGGGAGGGCGAGCAGTTCTTC.